The next 27 T cell receptor beta chains were all read from a single sample in a study of graft-versus-host responses after intestinal transplantation. These receptors are not linked to any known antigen. Libraries were prepared by immunoSEQ multiplex PCR; TCRdb keeps only in-frame clonotypes and omits some of them. The sample holds some 150,000 clones, 85% to 95% seen once. The sample was unstimulated CD4+ T cells sorted from spleen or lymph node cells, taken before intestinal transplant. These TCRs come from a human donor who received an intestinal transplant.

This clone was recorded only once. The junction and the germline gene differ at one end; a read error may be behind it. This CDR3 is also generated by other DNA sequences in the sample. This chain uses TRBV19 with TRBJ1-5; TRBD1 might be the D (6 bases). The CDR3 sequence is 16 residues long. Germline-derived CDR1 and CDR2 are LNHDA and SQIVND (reference sequence). CDR3 in amino acids: CASSRKTGQSNQPQHF. CDR3 DNA: TGTGCTAGTAGTCGGAAAACAGGGCAGAGCAATCAGCCCCAGCATTTT.

This clone appeared once. The V call is TRBV19, the J call TRBJ1-1; TRBD1 matches 9 bases. Germline CDR1 and CDR2: LNHDA and SQIVND (reference sequence). The CDR3 runs to 17 residues. V shed 1 base, J shed 5 bases, and the junction held 11 bases outside the gene matches. DNA for the CDR3: TGTGCCAGTAGTATAGCTCAATTTTTGACAGGGGGGACTGAAGCTTTCTTT. It codes for CASSIAQFLTGGTEAFF.

This chain uses TRBV5-1 with TRBJ2-3; maybe TRBD2 (5 bases). The germline V and J ends were trimmed by 7 bases and 0 bases, with 9 bases remaining between them. Looked up from germline, CDR1 is SGHRS and CDR2 is YFSETQ. The CDR3 runs to 13 residues. CDR3 protein: CASARGSTDTQYF. The DNA of the CDR3 is TGCGCCAGCGCGCGCGGGAGCACAGATACGCAGTATTTT.

The chain employs TRBV7-8 and TRBJ2-7; D not resolved. Germline CDR1 and CDR2: SGHVS and FQNEAQ. V was clipped by 1 base and J by 1 base, with 11 bases between them. The CDR3 consists of 15 residues. CDR3 loop: CASSLGGRRSYEQYF. In DNA, the CDR3 is TGTGCCAGCAGCTTAGGTGGCAGGCGATCCTACGAGCAGTACTTC.

The V gene is TRBV2, the J gene TRBJ2-3; D gene unclear. The CDR3 consists of 13 residues. Germline V gene sequence: CDR1 SNHLY, CDR2 FYNNEI. V was pared by 7 bases and J by 2 bases, with 10 bases between. CDR3 residues: CASMVRYTDTQYF. Written as DNA, the CDR3 is TGTGCCAGCATGGTCCGTTACACAGATACGCAGTATTTT.

This clone has only one observation. Mismatch with germline at one junction end may stem from a read error. The sample contains more than one DNA sequence encoding this CDR3. V usage is TRBV19 and J usage is TRBJ1-1; 7 positions match TRBD1. The CDR3 is 15 amino acids. Per the germline V gene, CDR1 is LNHDA and CDR2 is SQIVND (reference sequence). The CDR3 region has the DNA TGCGCCAGTAGTACCCCGCCACCGGGACAGCTTGAAGCTTTCTTT. Its translation: CASSTPPPGQLEAFF.

Turning to this clone: Other DNA sequences in the sample encode the same CDR3. The J gene is TRBJ2-7, the V gene TRBV7-2, with D unresolved. This CDR3 region has 13 residues. Germline loops: CDR1 SGHTA, CDR2 FQGNSA. V was pared by 3 bases and J by 1 base, with 7 bases between. For the CDR3, the DNA is TGTGCCAGCAGCTTCGGGTCTTCCTACGAGCAGTACTTC. This gives the protein CASSFGSSYEQYF.

J is TRBJ2-4 and V is TRBV4-2; D gene ambiguous. V was cut by 0 bases and J by 3 bases, with 15 bases left in between. The CDR3 runs 17 residues. Looked up from germline, CDR1 is LGHNA and CDR2 is YNFKEQ. The CDR3 spells CASSQDGPQGGKNIQYF. The CDR3 DNA follows: TGTGCCAGCAGCCAAGACGGCCCCCAAGGCGGCAAAAACATTCAGTACTTC.

This clone was seen only a few times. This rearrangement joins TRBV7-9 to TRBJ2-1; 8 nucleotides line up with TRBD1. The junction had 8 bases not matched to a gene; V was cut back by 2 bases and J by 5 bases. CDR3 length: 16 amino acids. Germline V gene sequence: CDR1 SEHNR, CDR2 FQNEAQ (reference sequence). This CDR3 reads CASSLPTKDRDNEQFF. The CDR3 nucleotides are TGTGCCAGCAGCTTACCGACCAAGGACAGGGACAATGAGCAGTTCTTC.

This rearrangement joins TRBV10-3 to TRBJ2-1; 7 nucleotides line up with TRBD1. Germline V gene sequence: CDR1 ENHRY, CDR2 SYGVKD. The V segment lost 6 bases and the J segment 7 bases; nucleotides outside the gene matches: 12. This CDR3 has 15 amino acids. The CDR3 spells CAISLDRDVKNEQFF. The CDR3 bases are TGTGCCATCAGCCTCGACAGGGACGTGAAGAATGAGCAGTTCTTC.

The V gene is TRBV5-4, the J gene TRBJ2-5; D is unresolved. The DNA matches TRBJ2-7 better at its end, which makes the J call doubtful. The germline V gene encodes CDR1 SGHNT and CDR2 YYREEE (reference sequence). This CDR3 has 12 residues. CDR3 protein: CASSLQAYEQYF. The CDR3 region has the DNA TGTGCCAGCAGCTTGCAGGCCTACGAGCAGTACTTC.

On this clone itself: Other DNA sequences in this specimen translate into the identical CDR3. V gene TRBV11-2 combines with J gene TRBJ1-5, with D unclear. V dropped 1 base and J dropped 7 bases, with 8 bases sitting between them. CDR3 length: 13 amino acids. Germline V gives CDR1 SGHAT, CDR2 FQNNGV. This CDR3 is CASSLGDRQPQHF. The CDR3 bases are TGTGCCAGCAGCTTAGGGGATAGGCAGCCCCAGCATTTT.

The chain has TRBV4-3 and TRBJ1-4, with D perhaps matching TRBD1 (5 bases). The CDR3 has 17 residues. Germline CDR1 LGHNA, CDR2 YSLEER. V lost 0 bases, J lost 5 bases, and 16 bases lay in between. CDR3 residues: CASSQDRIRDGNEKLFF. As DNA, the CDR3 is TGCGCCAGCAGCCAAGACCGAATCCGGGACGGAAATGAAAAACTGTTTTTT.

The chain links TRBV4-2 to TRBJ2-1, with D possibly being TRBD2 (5 bases). The V gene's germline CDR1 is LGHNA and CDR2 YNFKEQ. This CDR3 has 15 amino acids. Trimming left V 0 bases short and J 0 bases short, with 6 bases between. CDR3: CASSQEGSSYNEQFF. The CDR3 nucleotides are TGTGCCAGCAGCCAAGAGGGGAGCTCCTACAATGAGCAGTTCTTC.

The chain employs TRBV4-3 and TRBJ2-7; D may match TRBD1 or TRBD2 (5 bases each). Trimming cost V 3 bases and J 5 bases, with 17 bases left between them. Germline CDR1 reads LGHNA; CDR2 reads YSLEER. There are 15 residues in the CDR3. CDR3: CASSQTLSGTNEQYF. For the CDR3, the DNA is TGCGCCAGCAGCCAGACCCTCAGTGGGACCAACGAGCAGTACTTC.

The V call is TRBV30, the J call TRBJ1-2; no clear D gene. The CDR3 sequence is 12 residues long. CDR1 GTSNPN and CDR2 SVGIG come from the germline V gene (reference sequence). Trimming cost V 2 bases and J 8 bases, with 12 bases left between them. The CDR3 is CAWSRTPRGYTF. The DNA of the CDR3 is TGTGCCTGGAGTCGGACGCCTCGGGGCTACACCTTC. The whole variable domain, remainder taken from reference TRBV30 and TRBJ1-2, is SQTIHQWPATLVQPVGSPLSLECTVEGTSNPNLYWYRQAAGRGLQLLFYSVGIGQISSEVPQNLSASRPQDRQFILSSKKLLLSDSGFYLCAWSRTPRGYTFGSGTRLTVV.

This clone occurred once. This chain connects TRBV7-6 to TRBJ2-7, with TRBD1 matching 8 bases. CDR3 length: 14 residues. After removal of 5 bases from V and 5 bases from J, the junction contained 8 bases not matched to a gene. Germline V lookup: CDR1 SGHVS, CDR2 FNYEAQ. The CDR3 DNA is TGTGCCAGCAGCCCCCCAGGGGGCGGTAACGAGCAGTACTTC. Translated, it gives CASSPPGGGNEQYF.

The chain recombines TRBV27 with TRBJ2-3, with a weak D call TRBD2 (6 bases). This CDR3 region has 15 residues. Trimming shortened V by 10 bases and J by 6 bases, and 23 bases separated the two germline ends. CDR1 and CDR2 from the germline V gene are MNHEY and SMNVEV (reference sequence). CDR3 nucleotides: TGTGCCACCTCCCCACTCGCGGGGTGGGCCGATACGCAGTATTTT. The encoded protein is CATSPLAGWADTQYF.

The chain joins TRBV11-2 to TRBJ2-7, with a tentative D call TRBD1 (5 bases). Germline V gene sequence: CDR1 SGHAT, CDR2 FQNNGV. V lost 5 bases, J lost 4 bases, and 12 bases lay in between. This CDR3 contains 13 residues. CDR3 DNA sequence: TGTGCCAGCAGCCGAGACAGCGTTTACGAGCAGTACTTC. It yields the protein CASSRDSVYEQYF.

The genes are TRBV6-1 and TRBJ2-5; D remains ambiguous. Trimming shortened V by 3 bases and J by 4 bases, and 6 bases separated the two germline ends. This CDR3 has 12 amino acids. The germline gives CDR1 MNHNS, CDR2 SASEGT. The CDR3 sequence: CASSEGRETQYF. The CDR3 nucleotides read TGTGCCAGCAGTGAGGGCAGAGAGACCCAGTACTTC.

The chain combines TRBV5-4 with TRBJ2-3, with D perhaps assigned TRBD1 or TRBD2 (5 bases each). This CDR3 spans 14 amino acids. Looked up from germline, CDR1 is SGHNT and CDR2 is YYREEE (reference sequence). Trimming shortened V by 4 bases and J by 0 bases, and 9 bases separated the two germline ends. CDR3 region: CASSRGGSTDTQYF. The DNA for the CDR3 is TGTGCCAGCAGCCGGGGCGGAAGCACAGATACGCAGTATTTT.

The V gene is TRBV2, the J gene TRBJ2-1, with 10 positions matching TRBD2. The CDR3 is made up of 14 amino acids. CDR1 and CDR2 from the germline V gene are SNHLY and FYNNEI. The V segment lost 10 bases and the J segment 7 bases; nucleotides outside the gene matches: 10. CDR3 amino acids: CATLLAGPLNEQFF. Here the CDR3 DNA reads TGTGCCACCCTACTAGCGGGACCTTTGAATGAGCAGTTCTTC.

This chain uses TRBV5-1 with TRBJ2-5, with D unclear. The length of the CDR3 is 12 residues. The germline CDR1 and CDR2 sequences are SGHRS and YFSETQ. Trimming cost V 4 bases and J 0 bases, with 4 bases left between them. CDR3 amino acids: CASSKYQETQYF. DNA for the CDR3: TGCGCCAGCAGCAAGTACCAAGAGACCCAGTACTTC. The entire variable domain, with the rest obtained from reference TRBV5-1 and TRBJ2-5, is as follows: KAGVTQTPRYLIKTRGQQVTLSCSPISGHRSVSWYQQTPGQGLQFLFEYFSETQRNKGNFPGRFSGRQFSNSRSEMNVSTLELGDSALYLCASSKYQETQYFGPGTRLLVL.

This chain uses TRBV14 with TRBJ2-1; 7 bases are a match to TRBD1. This CDR3 contains 16 residues. V was clipped by 5 bases and J by 5 bases; unmatched bases: 12. Germline CDR1 and CDR2: SGHDN and FVKESK. The CDR3 here is CASSGLPGTENNEQFF. The DNA for the CDR3 is TGTGCCAGCAGCGGTCTACCCGGGACAGAGAACAATGAGCAGTTCTTC.

As concerns this clone: The sample contains more than one DNA sequence encoding this CDR3. V and J are TRBV28 and TRBJ2-7; possibly TRBD2 for D (5 bases). The CDR3 runs to 15 residues. The germline gives CDR1 MDHEN, CDR2 SYDVKM. Trimming removed 1 base at V and 0 bases at J, with 10 bases between. The CDR3 nucleotides read TGTGCCAGCAGTTTATATAGTGGGAGCTCCTACGAGCAGTACTTC. Translation gives CASSLYSGSSYEQYF.

The chain employs TRBV7-7 and TRBJ2-5; tentatively, D is TRBD1 (5 bases). V lost 5 bases and J 1 base, leaving 8 bases between the germline ends. The CDR3 is 13 residues long. Germline V gives CDR1 SSHAT, CDR2 FNYEAQ (reference sequence). The CDR3 DNA sequence: TGTGCCAGCAGCGCAGGGTCCCAAGAGACCCAGTACTTC. Amino acid sequence: CASSAGSQETQYF.

The chain carries TRBV6-1 and TRBJ1-5, with 7 bases identical to TRBD1. This CDR3 is 13 amino acids long. The trim removed 3 bases at V and 6 bases at J, leaving 2 bases unmatched. Germline V gives CDR1 MNHNS, CDR2 SASEGT. The CDR3: CASSETGSQPQHF. The DNA of the CDR3 is TGTGCCAGCAGTGAGACAGGGAGTCAGCCCCAGCATTTT.